This T cell receptor beta chain was observed in a study of T cells in Graves' hyperthyroidism and ophthalmopathy (dated by TCRdb to about 2019). In terms of the full investigation: Peripheral blood was sampled at the time of initial diagnosis, prior to any treatment. TCR Vbeta CDR3 sequencing of 120 to 150 peripheral blood samples (under 45 ophthalmopathy, about 80 hyperthyroidism and roughly 17 progressor patients) is reported in the paper. The study also compared thyroid tissue and blood T-cell repertoires from five or six Graves' hyperthyroidism patients. To identify TCR V-J signatures that set the groups apart, the researchers used a discovery cohort of more than 95 patients, made up of approximately 43 with Graves' ophthalmopathy and some 55 with stable Graves' hyperthyroidism. The roughly 91 discovery patients were randomly divided into training and test sets at a 7:3 ratio. Following sampling, methimazole starting at 30 mg daily was given to hyperthyroidism patients, and high-dose intravenous methylprednisolone was given to ophthalmopathy patients. An independent validation cohort of around 19 hyperthyroidism patients and some 15 patients who later progressed to ophthalmopathy tested prospective prediction of ophthalmopathy.

Ophthalmopathy patients had moderately to severely active disease, with a Clinical Activity Score of 3 or more, a NOSPECS grade of 4 or more, and a disease duration of less than 3 months. Any patient with an uncontrolled infection, another autoimmune disease, pregnancy or lactation was excluded. Clinical symptoms, serum thyroxine and TRAb, thyroid ultrasound, and orbital computed tomography formed the basis for the diagnoses. PBMCs were separated from roughly 9.6 ml of fresh peripheral blood using Ficoll-Paque density gradient centrifugation. Trizol reagent was used to extract total RNA, and RNA quality was then checked on an Agilent 2100 Bioanalyzer. The study at large found these results: A model built on a 13 V-J signature distinguished ophthalmopathy from stable hyperthyroidism, reaching about 88% sensitivity and around 81% specificity in cross-validation and 80%/75% in testing. Sample size was not statistically predetermined, and investigators were not blinded to group allocation. Most expanded thyroid clonotypes (frequency above 0.001) were also detected in blood, a finding suggesting that blood repertoires may reflect thyroid immune responses. In validation, the model predicted progression to ophthalmopathy with roughly 66% sensitivity and 72% to 75% specificity, a median of roughly seven months before onset.

Details on this clonotype: This receptor's antigen is unknown. One base away there is no much larger clone; base qualities are not given.

TCR beta CDR3 regions were amplified from RNA transcripts. The first round of RT-PCR for the TCR CDR3 was performed with the HTBI primer set and the Qiagen OneStep RT-PCR kit. Libraries were constructed in a second round of multiplex PCR, after which size selection and purification were performed. The libraries were sequenced on an Illumina HiSeq2000 using paired-end 100 bp reads. In the source study's methods: SOAPnuke was used to process the raw data, removing reads that contained adapters or uncalled bases, had a mean Phred below 15, or lacked an exact match to the constant primer or identifier. COPE v1.2.5 was used to merge the high-quality paired reads, and each unique nucleotide sequence was defined as a clonotype. MiTCR v1.1 was used to align clonotypes to the IMGT TRBV, TRBD and TRBJ reference segments. Analysis was restricted to V-J combinations with a frequency above 0.0001, which covered 99% to 99.2% of repertoires. A TCS score was defined as the ratio of F50 (clonal expansion) to E x V (chaos), with BLOSUM62-based TCRdist applied between CDR3 peptides within each V-J. Welch's t-statistics and random forest reduced just over 500 V-J features to fewer than 15, which were used in a naive Bayes classifier (R e1071). TCRdb trimmed the raw reads at Q25, called clones with MiXCR and kept productive beta chains. Merged by CDR3 protein, the rows form single entries marked with the most common genes and DNA. These V and J calls rely on TCRdb rather than the paper's analysis. The sample table records 450,000 to 500,000 distinct CDR3 sequences; approximately 23% of these occur just once. Of the sample, around 54% falls within the top ten clones.

Sequenced: blood. This sequence originates from a woman between 70 and 85 years old with Graves' ophthalmopathy.

CDR3 region: CASSFPLPGRADTQYF. The nucleotide sequence reads TGTGCCAGCAGTTTCCCCCTTCCCGGGAGGGCAGATACGCAGTATTTT. The chain is encoded by TRBV28 joined to TRBJ2-3, and TRBD2 aligns with 8 junction nucleotides. V has 3 bases trimmed and J has 4 bases trimmed; junction bases matching no gene number 9. From the cysteine up to the phenylalanine, the CDR3 has a length of 16 residues. Here the CDR3 DNA is all that survives: 48 bases in frame from base 1. According to the germline V gene, CDR1 reads MDHEN and CDR2 reads SYDVKM.